These T cell receptor beta chains were read from a single sample in a study of shared clonotypes between healthy human individuals. Libraries were prepared by immunoSEQ multiplex PCR; TCRdb keeps only in-frame clonotypes and omits some of them. Here the sample spans about 1 million clones, about 80% being singletons. The specimen was memory CD4+ T cells sorted from blood. All receptors come from a man in his late teens or twenties in good health. Both conserved end residues are part of each CDR3. D genes are given only for firm matches. Not every row has a clone size; where given, it reads once, few, many or a size class.

>NA|TRBV6-1|NA|TRBJ2-7
TGTGCCAGCGTGAGCCTCAAGCCTTCCTACGAGCAGTACTTC
CASVSLKPSYEQYF
>NA|TRBV30|NA|TRBJ2-1
TGTGCCTGGAATAGGGAAGAGCAGTTCTTC
CAWNREEQFF
>NA|TRBV9|NA|TRBJ2-7
TGTGCCAGCAGCGTAGAGTCGGGGGCCTACGAGCAGTACTTC
CASSVESGAYEQYF
>NA|TRBV10-3|once|TRBJ1-2
TGTGCCATCAGTGAAGAGGCTTACTATGGCTACACCTTC
CAISEEAYYGYTF
>TRBD1|TRBV4-1|NA|TRBJ2-5
TGCGCCAGCAGCCGTTTCGGGACAGCACAAGAGACCCAGTACTTC
CASSRFGTAQETQYF
>NA|TRBV29-1|NA|TRBJ2-1
TGCAGCGTGTCAAGGGTCAATGAGCAGTTCTTC
CSVSRVNEQFF
>TRBD2|TRBV19|NA|TRBJ2-1
TGTGCCAGTAACCAGGGACTAGCGGGAAATGAGCAGTTCTTC
CASNQGLAGNEQFF
>TRBD2|TRBV5-1|NA|TRBJ2-3
TGCGCCAGCAGCTTGGAAGCGGGGGATACGCAGTATTTT
CASSLEAGDTQYF
>TRBD1|TRBV19|NA|TRBJ2-7
TGTGCCAGTAGTACACGACAGGGGGGAAAATCCTACGAGCAGTACTTC
CASSTRQGGKSYEQYF
>NA|TRBV5-1|NA|TRBJ1-1
TGCGCCAGCAGCCTCACATACGGGGGAGGCACTGAAGCTTTCTTT
CASSLTYGGGTEAFF
>NA|TRBV7-2|NA|TRBJ2-7
TGTGCCAGCAGCTCGGGGACGATTTCCTACGAGCAGTACTTC
CASSSGTISYEQYF
>NA|TRBV11-2|few|TRBJ2-3
TGTGCCAGCAGTGCGGGACTTTCTAGCACAGATACGCAGTATTTT
CASSAGLSSTDTQYF
>NA|TRBV28|NA|TRBJ2-3
TGTGCCAGCACAACACCCCGCACAGATACGCAGTATTTT
CASTTPRTDTQYF
>NA|TRBV10-3|NA|TRBJ2-3
TGTGCCATCAAGCTTCAAAGCACAGATACGCAGTATTTT
CAIKLQSTDTQYF
>NA|TRBV28|few|TRBJ1-2
TGTGCCAGCAGTACTAACTATGGCTACACCTTC
CASSTNYGYTF
>NA|TRBV6-1|NA|TRBJ2-4
TGTGCCAGCAGTGAAGGGGGAGGGGGCAAAAACATTCAGTACTTC
CASSEGGGGKNIQYF
>TRBD1|TRBV19|NA|TRBJ2-5
TGTGCCAGTAGTCCGAGACAGGGGAGGCAAGAGACCCAGTACTTC
CASSPRQGRQETQYF
>TRBD2|TRBV4-3|NA|TRBJ2-7
TGCGCCAGCAGCCAAGGGACTAGCGGGAGCTCCTACGAGCAGTACTTC
CASSQGTSGSSYEQYF
>NA|TRBV6-5|NA|TRBJ2-2
TGTGCCAGCAGAGGCACAGGGCCCGGGGAGCTGTTTTTT
CASRGTGPGELFF
>NA|TRBV18|NA|TRBJ2-2
TGTGCCAGCTCACCACTAGGCCTTTCGGCCGGGGAGCTGTTTTTT
CASSPLGLSAGELFF
>NA|TRBV2|NA|TRBJ2-6
TGTGCCAGCAGCGTAACTAGGTCTGGGGCCAACGTCCTGACTTTC
CASSVTRSGANVLTF
>NA|TRBV6-1|NA|TRBJ2-7
TGTGCCAGCGGGGGCCAGAAGGATTCCTACGAGCAGTACTTC
CASGGQKDSYEQYF
>TRBD1|TRBV5-5|NA|TRBJ2-7
TGTGCCAGCAGCTTTGATCCACAGGGGTCCGAGCAGTACTTC
CASSFDPQGSEQYF
>TRBD2|TRBV9|NA|TRBJ2-2
TGTGCCAGCAGCGTAGCACTAGCGGGAGATGGCACCGGGGAGCTGTTTTTT
CASSVALAGDGTGELFF
>NA|TRBV12-2|NA|TRBJ2-1
TGTGCAAGTCGCTTGGGGGTCTATAGCTCCTACAATGAGCAGTTCTTC
CASRLGVYSSYNEQFF
>TRBD2|TRBV11-2|NA|TRBJ2-2
TGTGCCAGCAGCCCCCCGGGGGGGGGCAGGACCGGGGAGCTGTTTTTT
CASSPPGGGRTGELFF
>NA|TRBV20-1|NA|TRBJ1-1
TGCAGTGCCAGCGGGACTTCAGGGGCTTTCTTT
CSASGTSGAFF
>NA|TRBV5-1|once|TRBJ2-1
TGCGCCAGCAGCTTGGGGGTTTCAGACAATGAGCAGTTCTTC
CASSLGVSDNEQFF
>NA|TRBV5-4|NA|TRBJ2-7
TGTGCCAGCAGCTTGTGGACAGAGTCGACCGAGCAGTACTTC
CASSLWTESTEQYF
>TRBD2|TRBV6-6|NA|TRBJ2-7
TGTGCCAGCACCCGCGGGGGGTCCTACGAGCAGTACTTC
CASTRGGSYEQYF
>TRBD1|TRBV19|NA|TRBJ2-3
TGTGCCAGTAGGGACAGGAAGGGAGATACGCAGTATTTT
CASRDRKGDTQYF
>NA|TRBV5-1|NA|TRBJ2-5
TGCGCCAGCAGCGGACAGATAGAAGAGACCCAGTACTTC
CASSGQIEETQYF
>TRBD1|TRBV5-1|NA|TRBJ2-5
TGCGCCAGCAGCTCCCCAAGGGGACAGGGTCACCAAGAGACCCAGTACTTC
CASSSPRGQGHQETQYF
>NA|TRBV7-2|NA|TRBJ1-2
TGTGCCAGCAGCTTAGCTCCCGGGGGGACTAGCCAGGGGTATGGCTACACCTTC
CASSLAPGGTSQGYGYTF
>NA|TRBV25-1|NA|TRBJ2-2
TGTGCCAGCAAGGAGACAGGGAACACCGGGGAGCTGTTTTTT
CASKETGNTGELFF
>NA|TRBV20-1|NA|TRBJ2-4
TGCAGTGCTAGAGACACAGGGTGGCAGTACTTC
CSARDTGWQYF
>NA|TRBV5-1|NA|TRBJ1-3
TGCGCCAGCAGCTTGGCGACATCTGGAAACACCATATATTTT
CASSLATSGNTIYF